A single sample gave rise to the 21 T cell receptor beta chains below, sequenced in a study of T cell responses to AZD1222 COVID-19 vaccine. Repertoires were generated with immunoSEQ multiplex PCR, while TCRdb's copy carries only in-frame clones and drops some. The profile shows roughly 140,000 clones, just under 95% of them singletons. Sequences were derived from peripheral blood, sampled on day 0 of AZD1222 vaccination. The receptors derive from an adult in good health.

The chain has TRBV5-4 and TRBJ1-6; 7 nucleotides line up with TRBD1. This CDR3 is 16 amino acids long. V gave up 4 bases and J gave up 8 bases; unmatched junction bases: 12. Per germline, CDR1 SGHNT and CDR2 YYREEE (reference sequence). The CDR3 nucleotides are TGTGCCAGCAGCATAGGCCGGGACAGAAGTTATTCACCCCTCCACTTT. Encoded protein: CASSIGRDRSYSPLHF.

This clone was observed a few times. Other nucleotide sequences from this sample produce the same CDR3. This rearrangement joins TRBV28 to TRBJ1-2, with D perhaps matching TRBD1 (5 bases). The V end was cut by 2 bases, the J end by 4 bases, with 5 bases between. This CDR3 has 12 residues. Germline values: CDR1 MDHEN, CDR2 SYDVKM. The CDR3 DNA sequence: TGTGCCAGCAGTTTAAGGGGCTATGGCTACACCTTC. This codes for CASSLRGYGYTF.

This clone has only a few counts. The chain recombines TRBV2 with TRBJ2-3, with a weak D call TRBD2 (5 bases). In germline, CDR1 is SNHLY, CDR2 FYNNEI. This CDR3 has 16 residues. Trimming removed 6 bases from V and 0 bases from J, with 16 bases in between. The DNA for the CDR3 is TGTGCCAGCAGCCTGCTAGAAGCGGCAAGCACAGATACGCAGTATTTT. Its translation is CASSLLEAASTDTQYF.

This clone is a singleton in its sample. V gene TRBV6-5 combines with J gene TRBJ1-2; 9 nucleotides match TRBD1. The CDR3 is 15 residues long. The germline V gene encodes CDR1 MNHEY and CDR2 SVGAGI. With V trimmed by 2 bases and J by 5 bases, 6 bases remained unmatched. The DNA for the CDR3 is TGTGCCAGCAGTTACGTACAGGGGGCTGAGTATGGCTACACCTTC. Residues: CASSYVQGAEYGYTF.

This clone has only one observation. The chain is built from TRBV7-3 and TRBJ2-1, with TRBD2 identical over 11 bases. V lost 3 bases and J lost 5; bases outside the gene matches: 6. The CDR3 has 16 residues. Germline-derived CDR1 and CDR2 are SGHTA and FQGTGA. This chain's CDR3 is CASSFTSGGPHNEQFF. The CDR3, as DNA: TGTGCCAGCAGCTTCACTAGCGGGGGTCCCCACAATGAGCAGTTCTTC.

The CDR3 sequence: CASGLDINQPQHF. The CDR3 DNA reads as TGTGCTAGTGGTTTGGACATCAATCAGCCCCAGCATTTT. This chain joins TRBV12-5 and TRBJ1-5, with D hard to call. The CDR3 runs to 13 residues. V lost 1 base, J lost 3 bases, and 4 bases lay in between. The V gene's germline CDR1 is LGHNT and CDR2 FRNRAP.

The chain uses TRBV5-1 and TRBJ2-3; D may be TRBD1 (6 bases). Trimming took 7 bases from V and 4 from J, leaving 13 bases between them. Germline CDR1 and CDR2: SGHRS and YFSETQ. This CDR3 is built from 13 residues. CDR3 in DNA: TGCGCCAGCCGAACCTACAGGGCAGATACGCAGTATTTT. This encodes CASRTYRADTQYF.

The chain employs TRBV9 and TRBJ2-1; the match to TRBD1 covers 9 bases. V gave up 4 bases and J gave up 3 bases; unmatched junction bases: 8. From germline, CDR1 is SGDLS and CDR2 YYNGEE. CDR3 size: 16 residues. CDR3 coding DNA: TGTGCCAGCAGCCCGGCATCGACAGGGGGCTACAATGAGCAGTTCTTC. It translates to CASSPASTGGYNEQFF.

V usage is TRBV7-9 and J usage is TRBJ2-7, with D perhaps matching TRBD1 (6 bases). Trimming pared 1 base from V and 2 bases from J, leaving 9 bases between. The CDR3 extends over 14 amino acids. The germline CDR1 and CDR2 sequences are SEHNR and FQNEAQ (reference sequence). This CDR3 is CASSLEGGPYEQYF. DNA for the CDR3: TGTGCCAGCAGCTTAGAAGGGGGACCCTACGAGCAGTACTTC.

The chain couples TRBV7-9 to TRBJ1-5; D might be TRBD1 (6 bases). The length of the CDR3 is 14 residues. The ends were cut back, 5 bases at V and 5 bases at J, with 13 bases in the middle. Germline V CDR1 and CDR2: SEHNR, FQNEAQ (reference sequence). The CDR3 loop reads CASSPHYRDQPQHF. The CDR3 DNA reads TGTGCCAGCAGCCCTCACTACAGGGATCAGCCCCAGCATTTT.

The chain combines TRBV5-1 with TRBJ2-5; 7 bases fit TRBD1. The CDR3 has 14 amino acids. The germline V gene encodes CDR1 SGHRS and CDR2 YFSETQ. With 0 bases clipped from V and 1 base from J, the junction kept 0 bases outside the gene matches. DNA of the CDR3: TGCGCCAGCAGCTTGGGGACAGGCCAAGAGACCCAGTACTTC. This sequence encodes CASSLGTGQETQYF.

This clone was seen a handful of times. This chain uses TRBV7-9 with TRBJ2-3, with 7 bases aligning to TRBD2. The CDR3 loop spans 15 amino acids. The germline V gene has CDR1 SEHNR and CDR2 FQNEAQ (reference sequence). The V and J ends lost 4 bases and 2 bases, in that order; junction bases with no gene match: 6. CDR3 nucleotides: TGTGCCAGCAGCTCCCAGACTAGCCCCACAGATACGCAGTATTTT. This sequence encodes CASSSQTSPTDTQYF.

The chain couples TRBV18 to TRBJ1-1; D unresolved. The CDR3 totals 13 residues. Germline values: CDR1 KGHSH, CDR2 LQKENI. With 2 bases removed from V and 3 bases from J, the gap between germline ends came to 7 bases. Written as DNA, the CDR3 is TGTGCCAGCTCACCAGGAGCGGACACTGAAGCTTTCTTT. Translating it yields CASSPGADTEAFF. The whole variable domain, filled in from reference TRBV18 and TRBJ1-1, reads NAGVMQNPRHLVRRRGQEARLRCSPMKGHSHVYWYRQLPEEGLKFMVYLQKENIIDESGMPKERFSAEFPKEGPSILRIQQVVRGDSAAYFCASSPGADTEAFFGQGTRLTVV.

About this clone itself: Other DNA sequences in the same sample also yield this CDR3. CDR3 coding DNA: TGTGCCAGCAGCCTTGACCCTGGCTACACCTTC. Translating it yields CASSLDPGYTF. The V gene is TRBV7-9, the J gene TRBJ1-2; D is uncertain. The length of the CDR3 is 11 residues. CDR1 is SEHNR and CDR2 is FQNEAQ in the germline V gene (reference sequence). V gave up 5 bases and J gave up 7 bases, with 8 bases separating them.

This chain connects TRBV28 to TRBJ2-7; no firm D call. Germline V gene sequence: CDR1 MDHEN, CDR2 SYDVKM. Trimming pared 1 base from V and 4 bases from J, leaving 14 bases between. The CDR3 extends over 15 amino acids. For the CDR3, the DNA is TGTGCCAGCAGTTTATTTTCTTCTGAAATTTACGAGCAGTACTTC. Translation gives CASSLFSSEIYEQYF.

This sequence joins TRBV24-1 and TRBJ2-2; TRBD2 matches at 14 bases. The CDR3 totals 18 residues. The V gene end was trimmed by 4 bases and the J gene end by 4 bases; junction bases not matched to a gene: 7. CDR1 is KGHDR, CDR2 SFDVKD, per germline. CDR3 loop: CATSEPPGLAGVTGELFF. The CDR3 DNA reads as TGTGCCACCAGTGAGCCTCCGGGACTAGCGGGAGTCACCGGGGAGCTGTTTTTT.

CDR3 nucleotide sequence: TGCGCCAGCAGCTTGGGCCCCGGGGCCTACGAGCAGTACTTC. This sequence encodes CASSLGPGAYEQYF. The gene calls are TRBV5-1 and TRBJ2-7, with a tentative D call TRBD2 (5 bases). From germline, CDR1 is SGHRS and CDR2 YFSETQ. V lost 0 bases, J lost 2 bases, and 9 bases lay in between. The CDR3 is 14 amino acids.

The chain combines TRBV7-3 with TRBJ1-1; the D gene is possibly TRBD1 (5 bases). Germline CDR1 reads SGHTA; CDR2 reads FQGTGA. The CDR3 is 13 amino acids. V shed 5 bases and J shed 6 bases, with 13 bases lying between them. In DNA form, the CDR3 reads TGTGCCAGCAGCCCCTGGGGGAAGGCTGAAGCTTTCTTT. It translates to CASSPWGKAEAFF.

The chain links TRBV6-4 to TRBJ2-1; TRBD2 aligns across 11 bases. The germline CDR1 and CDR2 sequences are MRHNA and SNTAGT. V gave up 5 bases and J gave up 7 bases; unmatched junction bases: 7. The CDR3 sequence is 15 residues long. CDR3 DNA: TGTGCCAGCAGTCAACTAGCGGGAGCGGGGAATGAGCAGTTCTTC. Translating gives CASSQLAGAGNEQFF.

CDR3 DNA: TGTGCCAGCAGTTTATCGGGACAGGTGAACACTGAAGCTTTCTTT. It codes for CASSLSGQVNTEAFF. The chain recombines TRBV27 with TRBJ1-1; 8 nucleotides agree with TRBD1. Per germline, CDR1 MNHEY and CDR2 SMNVEV (reference sequence). With 0 bases clipped from V and 0 bases from J, the junction kept 0 bases outside the gene matches. This CDR3 comprises 15 residues.

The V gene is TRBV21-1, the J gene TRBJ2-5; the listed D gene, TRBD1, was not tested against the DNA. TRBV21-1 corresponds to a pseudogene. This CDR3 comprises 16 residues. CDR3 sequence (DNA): TGTGCCAGCAGTAAAGGAGTCACGGAAGGGGTACAGACCCAGTACTTC. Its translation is CASSKGVTEGVQTQYF.